The 7 T cell receptor beta chains presented below share a single source sample, sequenced in a study of sequential checkpoint blockade in melanoma. Indicated treatment: randomized to nivolumab then ipilimumab (arm A) or the reverse (arm B). Assay: immunoSEQ multiplex PCR; the TCRdb copy retains only in-frame clones and omits some. The data contain more than 30,000 clones, roughly 32% of them seen just once; the ten biggest clones take up 1.6%. The sample consisted of tumor tissue (inferred from file names), taken from a patient given nivolumab and ipilimumab in sequence. The receptors come from a human donor with melanoma.

This chain uses TRBV29-1 with TRBJ1-3; 9 positions agree with TRBD1. The CDR3 runs to 13 residues. The germline V gene has CDR1 SQVTM and CDR2 ANQGSEA. V was pared by 4 bases and J by 3 bases, with 1 base of the junction left unmatched. The CDR3: CSVGQGVGNTIYF. DNA for the CDR3: TGCAGCGTTGGACAGGGGGTTGGAAACACCATATATTTT. Filled out from reference TRBV29-1 and TRBJ1-3, the complete variable domain reads SAVISQKPSRDICQRGTSLTIQCQVDSQVTMMFWYRQQPGQSLTLIATANQGSEATYESGFVIDKFPISRPNLTFSTLTVSNMSPEDSSIYLCSVGQGVGNTIYFGEGSWLTVV.

The J gene is TRBJ2-3, the V gene TRBV29-1; TRBD1 aligns across 9 bases. Germline-derived CDR1 and CDR2 are SQVTM and ANQGSEA. The CDR3 consists of 14 residues. V trimming: 2 bases; J trimming: 6 bases; junction bases outside the gene matches: 6. The chain's CDR3 is CSVEQGQGWDTQYF. In DNA form, the CDR3 reads TGCAGCGTTGAACAAGGACAGGGGTGGGATACGCAGTATTTT.

A few counts support this clone. The V call is TRBV6-8, the J call TRBJ1-4; 8 nucleotides agree with TRBD1. The CDR3 is 15 residues long. V shed 2 bases and J 8 bases; nucleotides not matched to a gene: 7. Germline V gene sequence: CDR1 MNHGY, CDR2 SAAAGT. The CDR3 DNA follows: TGTGCCAGCAGTTACAGGACAGGGCTAGGGGAAAAACTGTTTTTT. Its translation is CASSYRTGLGEKLFF.

This clone turned up a few times. The CDR3 DNA is TGTGCCAGCAGTTCAGGGTTCGGTGTCACTGAAGCTTTCTTT. Amino acids: CASSSGFGVTEAFF. The genes are TRBV6-8 and TRBJ1-1; D possibly corresponds to TRBD1 (5 bases). V was cut by 4 bases and J by 4 bases, with 13 bases left in between. The CDR3 covers 14 residues. Germline V lookup: CDR1 MNHGY, CDR2 SAAAGT.

The CDR3 DNA is TGTGCCAGCTCGCCAACCAGCAGGGGGACCTTTTCCTACGAGCAGTACTTC. Its protein is CASSPTSRGTFSYEQYF. The genes are TRBV18 and TRBJ2-7, with TRBD1 identical over 7 bases. CDR3 length: 17 amino acids. After removal of 6 bases from V and 1 base from J, the junction contained 15 bases not matched to a gene. Per the germline V gene, CDR1 is KGHSH and CDR2 is LQKENI.

V usage is TRBV30 and J usage is TRBJ1-6; 8 bases are shared with TRBD1. Germline V gene sequence: CDR1 GTSNPN, CDR2 SVGIG (reference sequence). The length of the CDR3 is 15 residues. V was pared by 2 bases and J by 9 bases, with 9 bases of the junction left unmatched. The CDR3 sequence: CAWSTGSGGSSPLHF. CDR3 bases: TGTGCCTGGAGTACCGGGTCAGGGGGCAGTTCACCCCTCCACTTT.

This clone was observed a handful of times. DNA for the CDR3: TGTGCCACCAGCAGGGGGACAGGGGGTCAATCTAACTATGGCTACACCTTC. This translates into CATSRGTGGQSNYGYTF. The chain recombines TRBV15 with TRBJ1-2, with TRBD1 identical over 11 bases. The V gene end was trimmed by 3 bases and the J gene end by 0 bases; junction bases not matched to a gene: 6. Per the germline V gene, CDR1 is LNHNV and CDR2 is YYDKDF (reference sequence). The CDR3 loop spans 17 amino acids.